The T cell receptor beta chain under discussion was sequenced for a study of blood T cell repertoires in COVID-19. About the study: The samples span acute and convalescent COVID-19 from the United States, Italy and Spain. PBMCs, B-cell-depleted T cells, or T cells were the source of the cDNA or gDNA that made up the material.

V was cut by 5 bases and J by 7 bases, with 21 bases left in between. Germline V lookup: CDR1 SNHLY, CDR2 FYNNEI. The CDR3 totals 17 residues. Original analysis: Amplifying reference gene primers gave estimates of nucleated cell counts. The protocol was immunoSEQ multiplex PCR, while the TCRdb copy is restricted to in-frame clones and leaves out a portion. V and J calls and clone size follow that table, whereas D and trimming were derived from the DNA. The data show under 250,000 clones, with 80% to 85% seen just once and less than 6.5% held by the top ten. The chain links TRBV2 to TRBJ1-6, with D unresolved. The sequence derives from a woman aged 55 to 70 who had recovered from COVID-19. The sequencing input was peripheral blood. The CDR3 sequence: CASSHRSLLLRNSPLHF. Written as DNA, the CDR3 is TGTGCCAGCAGTCACAGATCCCTTCTGCTTCGGAATTCACCCCTCCACTTT. The full variable domain, its missing parts supplied by reference TRBV2 and TRBJ1-6, is EPEVTQTPSHQVTQMGQEVILRCVPISNHLYFYWYRQILGQKVEFLVSFYNNEISEKSEIFDDQFSVERPDGSNFTLKIRSTKLEDSAMYFCASSHRSLLLRNSPLHFGNGTRLTVT.